This T cell receptor (beta chain) was recovered during a study of T-cell memory formation after mild COVID-19. The CDR3 totals 14 residues. CDR1 is DFQATT and CDR2 is SNEGSKA in the germline V gene (reference sequence). V lost 6 bases to trimming and J lost 4 bases, with 16 bases between them. TCRdb processed the 5' RACE reads anew with MiXCR; each CDR3 protein has one entry. Of under 550,000 distinct CDR3 sequences listed, 18% are singletons. This clonotype occurred a few times. Source material: PBMCs or a T cell subset sorted from them (not recorded which). The sequence derives from an adult woman who had mild COVID-19 (a few samples of this study predate the infection). Cell type and time point are not known. This rearrangement joins TRBV20-1 to TRBJ2-1, with D unclear. This CDR3 reads CSARPNRIYNEQFF. CDR3 DNA: TGCAGTGCGCGACCCAACCGGATTTACAATGAGCAGTTCTTC.